These 3 T cell receptor beta chains came from one sample sequenced in a study of spatial heterogeneity in lung cancer. The time point here: sample taken at primary tumor resection. Sequencing was performed on whole RNA extracted from tumor and nontumor lung tissue, or from frozen PBMC, and the material was left unsorted. Using its own MiXCR run on the 5' RACE reads, TCRdb lists one record per CDR3 protein. Of tens of thousands of distinct CDR3 sequences listed, roughly an eighth are singletons. The material was PBMCs, obtained at surgery. The receptors originated from a male donor with early-stage non-small cell lung cancer.

This clonotype has a handful of counts. The chain has TRBV29-1 and TRBJ2-1; tentatively, D is TRBD2 (6 bases). CDR3 length: 15 residues. The V end lost 3 bases, the J end lost 4 bases, and 16 bases lay between the germline ends. Germline CDR1 reads SQVTM; CDR2 reads ANQGSEA. For the CDR3, the DNA is TGCAGCGTTGACCACCTAGCGTCGATTTACAATGAGCAGTTCTTC. Encoded protein: CSVDHLASIYNEQFF.

The sample holds many counts of this clonotype. The chain uses TRBV9 and TRBJ1-2, with a tentative D call TRBD1 (5 bases). Trimming took off 3 bases at V and 8 bases at J, with 17 bases between the two ends. Germline-derived CDR1 and CDR2 are SGDLS and YYNGEE. CDR3 length: 14 amino acids. The DNA for the CDR3 is TGTGCCAGCAGCGAGGGGTTTGGTCCTCTGGGCTACACCTTC. As protein: CASSEGFGPLGYTF.

This clonotype appeared many times. V and J are TRBV5-1 and TRBJ2-5, with D possibly TRBD2 on 6 matching bases. This CDR3 spans 16 amino acids. Trimming stripped 0 bases from V and 5 bases from J, with 17 bases between. Germline assignment: CDR1 SGHRS and CDR2 YFSETQ. The CDR3 DNA sequence: TGCGCCAGCAGCTTGGCAGGGACCACTGGGAGGGAGACCCAGTACTTC. As protein: CASSLAGTTGRETQYF.